This T cell receptor beta chain was sequenced during a study of shared clonotypes between healthy human individuals. Study-level points and caveats: The authors expected sequencing depth to affect clonotype sharing among donors. Estimated richness was generally greater in naive than memory subsets.

V was shortened by 0 bases and J by 2 bases, with 8 bases between the two germline ends. The germline V gene encodes CDR1 LNHNV and CDR2 YYDKDF (reference sequence). The CDR3 extends over 14 amino acids. Clones were read by immunoSEQ multiplex PCR, and TCRdb kept only the in-frame ones, dropping some. The sample yields about 1.5 million clones, under 99% seen once. In the case of this clone: The target antigen is unknown.

V and J are TRBV15 and TRBJ2-7; D is unclear. Source material: naive CD4+ T cells sorted from blood. Stated subset: CD45RA+ positively selected. The receptor was isolated from a young man in good health. For the CDR3, the DNA is TGTGCCACCAGCAGAGACAGGTCCGCCTACGAGCAGTACTTC. Encoded protein: CATSRDRSAYEQYF.